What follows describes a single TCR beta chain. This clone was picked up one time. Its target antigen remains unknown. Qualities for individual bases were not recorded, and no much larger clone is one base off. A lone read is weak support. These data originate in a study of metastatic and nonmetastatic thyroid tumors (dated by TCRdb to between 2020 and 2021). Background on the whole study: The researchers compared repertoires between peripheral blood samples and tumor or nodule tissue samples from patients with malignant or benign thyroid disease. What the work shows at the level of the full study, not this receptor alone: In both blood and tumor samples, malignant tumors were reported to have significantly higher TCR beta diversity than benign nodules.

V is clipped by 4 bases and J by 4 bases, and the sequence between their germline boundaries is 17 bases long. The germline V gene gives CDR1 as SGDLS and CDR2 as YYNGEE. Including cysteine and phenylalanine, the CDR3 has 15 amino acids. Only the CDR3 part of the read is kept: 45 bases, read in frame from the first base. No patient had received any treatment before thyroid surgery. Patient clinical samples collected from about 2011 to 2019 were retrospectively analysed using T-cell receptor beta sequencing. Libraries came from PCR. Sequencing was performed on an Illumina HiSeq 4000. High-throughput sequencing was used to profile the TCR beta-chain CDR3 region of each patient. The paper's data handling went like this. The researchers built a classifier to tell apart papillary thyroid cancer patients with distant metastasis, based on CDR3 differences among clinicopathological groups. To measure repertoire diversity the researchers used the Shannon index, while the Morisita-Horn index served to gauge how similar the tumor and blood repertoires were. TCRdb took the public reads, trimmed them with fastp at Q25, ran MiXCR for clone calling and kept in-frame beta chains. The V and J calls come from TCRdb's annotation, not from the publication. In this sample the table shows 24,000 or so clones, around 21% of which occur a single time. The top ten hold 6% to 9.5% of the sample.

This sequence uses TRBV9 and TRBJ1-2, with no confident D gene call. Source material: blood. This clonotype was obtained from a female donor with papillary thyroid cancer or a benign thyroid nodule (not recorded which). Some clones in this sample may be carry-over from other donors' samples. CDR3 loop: CASSLTTQLPYGYTF. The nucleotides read TGTGCCAGCAGCTTGACAACACAGCTTCCCTATGGCTACACCTTC.